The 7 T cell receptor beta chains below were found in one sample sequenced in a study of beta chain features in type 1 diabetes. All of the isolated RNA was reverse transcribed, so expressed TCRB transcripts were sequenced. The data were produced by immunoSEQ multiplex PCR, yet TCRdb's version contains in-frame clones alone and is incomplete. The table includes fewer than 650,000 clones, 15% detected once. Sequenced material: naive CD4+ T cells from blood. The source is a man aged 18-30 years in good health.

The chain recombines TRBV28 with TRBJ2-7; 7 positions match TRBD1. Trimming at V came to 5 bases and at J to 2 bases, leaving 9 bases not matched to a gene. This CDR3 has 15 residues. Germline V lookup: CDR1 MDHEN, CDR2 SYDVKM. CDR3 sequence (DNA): TGTGCCAGCAGTACCGGGACAGTCAGACCCTACGAGCAGTACTTC. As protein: CASSTGTVRPYEQYF.

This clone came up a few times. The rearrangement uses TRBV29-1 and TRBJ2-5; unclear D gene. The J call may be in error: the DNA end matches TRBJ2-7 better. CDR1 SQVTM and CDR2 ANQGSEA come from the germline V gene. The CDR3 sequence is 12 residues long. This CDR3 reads CSGAVGPYEQYF. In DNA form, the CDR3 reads TGCAGCGGGGCCGTAGGGCCCTACGAGCAGTACTTC.

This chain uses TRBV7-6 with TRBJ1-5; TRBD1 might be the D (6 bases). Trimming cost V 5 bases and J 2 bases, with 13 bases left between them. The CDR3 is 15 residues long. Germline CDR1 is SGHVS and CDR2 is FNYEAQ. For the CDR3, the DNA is TGTGCCAGCAGCGCACAGGGTTTTGGCAATCAGCCCCAGCATTTT. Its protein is CASSAQGFGNQPQHF.

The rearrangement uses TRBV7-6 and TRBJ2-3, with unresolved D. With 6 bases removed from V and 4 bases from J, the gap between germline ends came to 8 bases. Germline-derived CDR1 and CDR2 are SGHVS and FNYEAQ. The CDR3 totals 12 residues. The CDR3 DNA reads TGTGCCAGCAGTCACTACGCAGATACGCAGTATTTT. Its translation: CASSHYADTQYF.

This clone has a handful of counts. Here the CDR3 DNA reads TGTGCCAGCGGGGAACGGGTTTCACCCCTCCACTTT. It is translated as CASGERVSPLHF. The chain is built from TRBV9 and TRBJ1-6; the D is unclear. The V gene's germline CDR1 is SGDLS and CDR2 YYNGEE. The V end lost 7 bases, the J end lost 9 bases, and 11 bases lay between the germline ends. CDR3 length: 12 residues. Variable domain in full (rest from reference TRBV9 and TRBJ1-6): DSGVTQTPKHLITATGQRVTLRCSPRSGDLSVYWYQQSLDQGLQFLIQYYNGEERAKGNILERFSAQQFPDLHSELNLSSLELGDSALYFCASGERVSPLHFGNGTRLTVT.

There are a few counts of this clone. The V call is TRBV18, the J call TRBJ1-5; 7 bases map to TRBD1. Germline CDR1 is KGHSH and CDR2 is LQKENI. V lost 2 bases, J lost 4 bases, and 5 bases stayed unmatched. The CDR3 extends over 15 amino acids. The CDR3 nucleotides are TGTGCCAGCTCACCAAACAGGGGAGCGAATCAGCCCCAGCATTTT. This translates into CASSPNRGANQPQHF. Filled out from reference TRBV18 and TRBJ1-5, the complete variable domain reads NAGVMQNPRHLVRRRGQEARLRCSPMKGHSHVYWYRQLPEEGLKFMVYLQKENIIDESGMPKERFSAEFPKEGPSILRIQQVVRGDSAAYFCASSPNRGANQPQHFGDGTRLSIL.

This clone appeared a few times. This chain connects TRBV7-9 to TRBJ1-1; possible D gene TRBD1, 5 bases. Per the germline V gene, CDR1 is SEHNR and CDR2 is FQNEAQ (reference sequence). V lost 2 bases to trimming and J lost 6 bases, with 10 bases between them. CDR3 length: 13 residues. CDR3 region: CASSLQGSAEAFF. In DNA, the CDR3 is TGTGCCAGCAGCTTACAGGGTAGCGCTGAAGCTTTCTTT.